Below, one T cell receptor beta chain is given with its context. These data originate in a study of blood T cell repertoires in COVID-19. Study-wide context: The United States, Italy and Spain provided the acute and convalescent COVID-19 samples. T cells, B-cell-depleted T cells, or PBMCs supplied cDNA or gDNA.

J lost 3 bases, V lost 3 bases, and 3 bases had no gene match. Germline CDR1 and CDR2: SGHRS and YFSETQ. CDR3 size: 14 residues. Methods used by the authors: Nucleated cell number was recorded as an estimate derived from reference gene primer amplification. TCRdb's copy holds only in-frame clones and misses some; the assay was immunoSEQ multiplex PCR. V and J calls plus clone size are reproduced from that table; the DNA served to infer D and trimming. The table shows over 200,000 clones, with around four fifths occurring only once. This chain connects TRBV5-1 to TRBJ1-2, with 9 nucleotides matching TRBD1. This TCR was sampled from a man older than 75 with acute or convalescent COVID-19. Sequences were obtained from peripheral blood. The CDR3 loop reads CASSSTGGDYGYTF. Here the CDR3 DNA reads TGCGCCAGCAGCTCCACAGGGGGCGACTATGGCTACACCTTC.